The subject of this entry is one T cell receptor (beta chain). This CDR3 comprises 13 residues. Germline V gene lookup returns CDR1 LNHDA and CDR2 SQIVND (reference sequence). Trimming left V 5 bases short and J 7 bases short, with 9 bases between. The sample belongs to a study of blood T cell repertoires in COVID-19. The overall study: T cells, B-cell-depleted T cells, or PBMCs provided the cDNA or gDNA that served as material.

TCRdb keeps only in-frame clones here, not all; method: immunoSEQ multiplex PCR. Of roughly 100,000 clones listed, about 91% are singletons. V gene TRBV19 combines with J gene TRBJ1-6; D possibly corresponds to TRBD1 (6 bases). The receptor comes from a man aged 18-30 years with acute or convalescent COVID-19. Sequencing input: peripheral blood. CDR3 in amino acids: CASSHDRNSPLHF. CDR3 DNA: TGTGCCAGTAGTCACGACAGGAATTCACCCCTCCACTTT.